This TCR beta chain was profiled in a study of T cell responses to AZD1222 COVID-19 vaccine. Data came from immunoSEQ multiplex PCR; TCRdb stores just in-frame clones and leaves some out. The sample has around 120,000 clones; around nine tenths are singletons. The CDR3 is 14 residues long. V trimming: 1 base; J trimming: 3 bases; junction bases outside the gene matches: 0. The germline V gene encodes CDR1 MNHNS and CDR2 SASEGT. This receptor was obtained from an adult who received the AZD1222 COVID-19 vaccine. The specimen comprised peripheral blood, sampled 28 days after the second AZD1222 dose. V usage is TRBV6-1 and J usage is TRBJ2-7; 10 bases match TRBD1. The CDR3 bases are TGTGCCAGCAGTGAAGGGACAGGGGGCTACGAGCAGTACTTC. This sequence encodes CASSEGTGGYEQYF.